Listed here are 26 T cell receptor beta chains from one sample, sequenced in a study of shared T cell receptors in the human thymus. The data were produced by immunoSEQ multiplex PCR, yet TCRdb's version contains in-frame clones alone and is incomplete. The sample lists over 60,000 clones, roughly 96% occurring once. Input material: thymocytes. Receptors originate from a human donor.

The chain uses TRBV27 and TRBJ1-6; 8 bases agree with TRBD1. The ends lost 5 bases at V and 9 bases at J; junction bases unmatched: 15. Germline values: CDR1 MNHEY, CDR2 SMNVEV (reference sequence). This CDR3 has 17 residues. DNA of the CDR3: TGTGCCAGCAGTCCATCCCTACCGACAGGGGCAAGTTCACCCCTCCACTTT. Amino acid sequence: CASSPSLPTGASSPLHF.

The CDR3 bases are TGCAGCGTTAAGTTGCAGGGTAACACCGGGGAGCTGTTTTTT. Translating it yields CSVKLQGNTGELFF. The chain joins TRBV29-1 to TRBJ2-2; D might be TRBD1 (5 bases). The CDR3 has 14 residues. V dropped 5 bases and J dropped 2 bases, with 12 bases sitting between them. CDR1 is SQVTM and CDR2 is ANQGSEA in the germline V gene.

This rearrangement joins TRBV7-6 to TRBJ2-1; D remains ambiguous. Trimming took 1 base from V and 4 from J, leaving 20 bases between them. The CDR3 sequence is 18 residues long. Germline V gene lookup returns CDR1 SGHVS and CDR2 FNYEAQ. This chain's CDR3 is CASSLVLNGDPFYNEQFF. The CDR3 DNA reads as TGTGCCAGCAGCTTAGTGTTAAACGGCGACCCTTTTTACAATGAGCAGTTCTTC.

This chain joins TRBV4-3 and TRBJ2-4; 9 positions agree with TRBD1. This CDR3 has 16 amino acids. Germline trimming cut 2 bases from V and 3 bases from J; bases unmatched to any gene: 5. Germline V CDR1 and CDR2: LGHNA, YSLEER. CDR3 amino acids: CASSQRTGAGKNIQYF. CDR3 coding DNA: TGCGCCAGCAGCCAACGGACAGGGGCTGGCAAAAACATTCAGTACTTC.

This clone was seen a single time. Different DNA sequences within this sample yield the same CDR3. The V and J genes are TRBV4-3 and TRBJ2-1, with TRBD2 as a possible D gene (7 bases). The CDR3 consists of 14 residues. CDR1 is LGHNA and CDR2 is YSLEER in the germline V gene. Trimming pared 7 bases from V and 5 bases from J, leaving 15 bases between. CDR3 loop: CASTLGAGDNEQFF. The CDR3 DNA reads TGCGCCAGCACCCTGGGGGCGGGGGACAATGAGCAGTTCTTC.

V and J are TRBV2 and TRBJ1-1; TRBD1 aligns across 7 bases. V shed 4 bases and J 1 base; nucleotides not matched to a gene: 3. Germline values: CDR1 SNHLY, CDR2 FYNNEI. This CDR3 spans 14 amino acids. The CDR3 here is CASSGRQGNTEAFF. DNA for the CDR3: TGTGCCAGCAGTGGGAGACAGGGGAACACTGAAGCTTTCTTT. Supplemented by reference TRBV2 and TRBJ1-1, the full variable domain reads EPEVTQTPSHQVTQMGQEVILRCVPISNHLYFYWYRQILGQKVEFLVSFYNNEISEKSEIFDDQFSVERPDGSNFTLKIRSTKLEDSAMYFCASSGRQGNTEAFFGQGTRLTVV.

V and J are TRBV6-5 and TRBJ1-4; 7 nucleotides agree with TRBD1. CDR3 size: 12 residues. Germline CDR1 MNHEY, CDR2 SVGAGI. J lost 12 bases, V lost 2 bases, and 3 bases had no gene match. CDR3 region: CASSYRGQELFF. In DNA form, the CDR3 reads TGTGCCAGCAGTTACAGGGGGCAGGAACTGTTTTTT.

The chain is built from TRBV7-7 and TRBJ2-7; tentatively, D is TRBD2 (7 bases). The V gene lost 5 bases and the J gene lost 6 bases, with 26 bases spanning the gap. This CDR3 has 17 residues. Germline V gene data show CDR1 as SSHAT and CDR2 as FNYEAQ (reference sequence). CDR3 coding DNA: TGTGCCAGCAGCCCGCGCCGGGAAAGGGGGGGCCTCTGCGAGCAGTACTTC. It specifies CASSPRRERGGLCEQYF.

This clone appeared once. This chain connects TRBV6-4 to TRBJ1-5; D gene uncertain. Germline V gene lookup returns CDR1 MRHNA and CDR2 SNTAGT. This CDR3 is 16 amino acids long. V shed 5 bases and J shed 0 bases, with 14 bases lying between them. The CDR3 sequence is CASSSVSRCSNQPQHF. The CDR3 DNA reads TGTGCCAGCAGTAGCGTTAGCAGGTGTAGCAATCAGCCCCAGCATTTT.

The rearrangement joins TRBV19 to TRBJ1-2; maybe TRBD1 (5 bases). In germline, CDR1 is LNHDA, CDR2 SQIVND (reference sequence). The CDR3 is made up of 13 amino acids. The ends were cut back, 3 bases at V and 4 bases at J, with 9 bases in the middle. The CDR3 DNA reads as TGTGCCAGTAGTATGAAGACAGCCTATGGCTACACCTTC. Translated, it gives CASSMKTAYGYTF.

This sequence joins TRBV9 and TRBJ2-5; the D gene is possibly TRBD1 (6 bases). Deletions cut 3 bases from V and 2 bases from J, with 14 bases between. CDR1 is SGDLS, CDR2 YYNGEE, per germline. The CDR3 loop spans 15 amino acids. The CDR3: CASSALGQSQETQYF. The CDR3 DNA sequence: TGTGCCAGCAGCGCCCTTGGACAGTCACAAGAGACCCAGTACTTC.

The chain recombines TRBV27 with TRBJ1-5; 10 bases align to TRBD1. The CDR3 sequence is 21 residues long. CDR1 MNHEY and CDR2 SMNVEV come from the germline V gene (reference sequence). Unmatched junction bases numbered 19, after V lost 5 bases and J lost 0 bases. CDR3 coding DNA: TGTGCCAGCAGTAGCAGGTACGCACGGGACAGGGGAACTTTTAGCAATCAGCCCCAGCATTTT. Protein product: CASSSRYARDRGTFSNQPQHF.

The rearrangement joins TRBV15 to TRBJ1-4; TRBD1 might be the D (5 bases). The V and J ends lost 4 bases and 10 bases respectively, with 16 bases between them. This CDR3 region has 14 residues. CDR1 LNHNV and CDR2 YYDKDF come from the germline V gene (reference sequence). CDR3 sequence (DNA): TGTGCCACCAGCATAAGGATAGGAGGGGCAAAACTGTTTTTT. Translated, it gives CATSIRIGGAKLFF. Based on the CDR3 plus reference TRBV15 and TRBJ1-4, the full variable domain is DAMVIQNPRYQVTQFGKPVTLSCSQTLNHNVMYWYQQKSSQAPKLLFHYYDKDFNNEADTPDNFQSRRPNTSFCFLDIRSPGLGDTAMYLCATSIRIGGAKLFFGSGTQLSVL.

The CDR3 protein is CASSPLTGELFF. For the CDR3, the DNA is TGTGCCAGCAGTCCGCTCACCGGGGAGCTGTTTTTT. This sequence joins TRBV2 and TRBJ2-2; D ambiguous. There are 12 residues in the CDR3. V was clipped by 5 bases and J by 4 bases, with 5 bases between them. The germline CDR1 and CDR2 sequences are SNHLY and FYNNEI.

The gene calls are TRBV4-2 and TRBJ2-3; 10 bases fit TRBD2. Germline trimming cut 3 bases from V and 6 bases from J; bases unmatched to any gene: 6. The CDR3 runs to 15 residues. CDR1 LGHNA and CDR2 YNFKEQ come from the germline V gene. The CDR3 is CASSHKRGGRDTQYF. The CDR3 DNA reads TGTGCCAGCAGCCACAAGCGGGGGGGGCGCGATACGCAGTATTTT.

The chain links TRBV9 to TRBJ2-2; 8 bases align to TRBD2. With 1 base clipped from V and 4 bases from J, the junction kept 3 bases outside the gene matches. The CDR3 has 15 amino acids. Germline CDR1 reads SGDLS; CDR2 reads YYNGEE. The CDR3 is CASSVWAGGTGELFF. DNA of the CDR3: TGTGCCAGCAGCGTATGGGCGGGAGGCACCGGGGAGCTGTTTTTT.

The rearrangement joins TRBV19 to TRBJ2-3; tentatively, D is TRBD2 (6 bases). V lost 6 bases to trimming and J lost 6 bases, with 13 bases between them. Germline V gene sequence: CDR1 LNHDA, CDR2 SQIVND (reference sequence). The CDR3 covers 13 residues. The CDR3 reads CASRRGSLDTQYF. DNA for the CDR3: TGTGCCAGTAGGCGGGGAAGTCTTGATACGCAGTATTTT.

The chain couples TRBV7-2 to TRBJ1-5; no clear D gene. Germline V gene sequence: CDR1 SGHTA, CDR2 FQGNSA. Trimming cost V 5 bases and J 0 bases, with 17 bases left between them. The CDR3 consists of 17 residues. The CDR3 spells CASSPMGFTPSNQPQHF. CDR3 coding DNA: TGTGCCAGCAGCCCCATGGGGTTTACACCTAGCAATCAGCCCCAGCATTTT. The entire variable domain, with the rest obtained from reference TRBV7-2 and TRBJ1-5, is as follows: GAGVSQSPSNKVTEKGKDVELRCDPISGHTALYWYRQSLGQGLEFLIYFQGNSAPDKSGLPSDRFSAERTGGSVSTLTIQRTQQEDSAVYLCASSPMGFTPSNQPQHFGDGTRLSIL.

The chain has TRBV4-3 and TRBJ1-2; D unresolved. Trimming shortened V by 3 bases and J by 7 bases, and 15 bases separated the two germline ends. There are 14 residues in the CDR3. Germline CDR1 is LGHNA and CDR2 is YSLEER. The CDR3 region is CASSQNRTYSGYTF. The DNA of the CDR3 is TGCGCCAGCAGCCAGAACAGAACCTATTCTGGCTACACCTTC.

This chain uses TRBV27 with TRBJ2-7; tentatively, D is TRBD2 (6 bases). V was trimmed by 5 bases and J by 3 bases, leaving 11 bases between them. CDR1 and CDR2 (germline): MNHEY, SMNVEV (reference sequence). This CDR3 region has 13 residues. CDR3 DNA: TGTGCCAGCAGTGAAGGGACTGACTACGAGCAGTACTTC. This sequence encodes CASSEGTDYEQYF.

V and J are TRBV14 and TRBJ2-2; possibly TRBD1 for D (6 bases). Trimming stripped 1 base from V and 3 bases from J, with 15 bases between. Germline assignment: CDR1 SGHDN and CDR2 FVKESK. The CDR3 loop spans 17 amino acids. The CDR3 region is CASSQVFGQSDTGELFF. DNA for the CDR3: TGTGCCAGCAGCCAAGTATTTGGACAGAGTGACACCGGGGAGCTGTTTTTT.

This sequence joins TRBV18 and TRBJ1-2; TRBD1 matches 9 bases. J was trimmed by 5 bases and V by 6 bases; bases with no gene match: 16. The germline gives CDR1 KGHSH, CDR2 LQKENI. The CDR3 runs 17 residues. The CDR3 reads CASSILRDRAKTYGYTF. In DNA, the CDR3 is TGTGCCAGCTCCATATTACGGGACAGGGCGAAAACGTATGGCTACACCTTC.

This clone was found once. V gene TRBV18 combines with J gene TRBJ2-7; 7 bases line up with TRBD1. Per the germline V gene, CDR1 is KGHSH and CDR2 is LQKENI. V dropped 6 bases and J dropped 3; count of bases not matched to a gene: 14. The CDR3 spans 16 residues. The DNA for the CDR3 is TGTGCCAGCTCCCTAATCCGGGACAGATGCTTCTACGAGCAGTACTTC. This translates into CASSLIRDRCFYEQYF.

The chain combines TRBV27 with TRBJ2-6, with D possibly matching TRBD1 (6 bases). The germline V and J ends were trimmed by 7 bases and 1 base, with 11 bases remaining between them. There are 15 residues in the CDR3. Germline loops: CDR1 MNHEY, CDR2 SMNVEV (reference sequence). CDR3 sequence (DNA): TGTGCCAGCAAAGGGGGACAATCTGGGGCCAACGTCCTGACTTTC. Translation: CASKGGQSGANVLTF.

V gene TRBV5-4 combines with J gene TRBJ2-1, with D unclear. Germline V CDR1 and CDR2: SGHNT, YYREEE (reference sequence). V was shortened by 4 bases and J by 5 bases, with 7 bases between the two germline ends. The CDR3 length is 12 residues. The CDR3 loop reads CASSPPNNEQFF. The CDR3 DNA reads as TGTGCCAGCAGCCCTCCTAACAATGAGCAGTTCTTC.

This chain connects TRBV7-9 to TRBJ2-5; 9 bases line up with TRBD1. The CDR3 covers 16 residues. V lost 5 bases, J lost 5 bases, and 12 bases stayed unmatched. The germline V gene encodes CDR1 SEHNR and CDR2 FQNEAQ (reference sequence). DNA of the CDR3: TGTGCCAGCAGCGGACAGGGGACCCTCGTTGCGGAGACCCAGTACTTC. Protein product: CASSGQGTLVAETQYF.